This TCR beta chain was sequenced during a study of blood T cells in healthy people across ages. General study findings and limits: Older age went with lower TCR beta diversity per million T cells, in a roughly linear way. Higher diversity and more naive CD4+ cells were features of long-lived donors, compared to aged donors. The authors considered diversity estimates from one million T cells to be underestimates.

Using a J-beta primer mix together with a sample-barcoded 5' primer, a second PCR was run for roughly 7 to 12 cycles. Each cDNA was tagged by a template-switch adaptor containing 12 random nucleotides. TCRdb re-called the 5' RACE reads through MiXCR, storing one row per CDR3 protein. The table lists under 1,000,000 distinct CDR3 sequences, 35% to 40% of them singletons. The germline V gene encodes CDR1 DFQATT and CDR2 SNEGSKA (reference sequence). The CDR3 length is 12 residues. Note on this clonotype: Antigen unknown.

The sample was blood. The J gene is TRBJ2-3, the V gene TRBV20-1, with TRBD1 matching over 7 bases. The TCR was taken from a man between 18 and 29 years old in good health. The CDR3 nucleotides read TGCAGGGCGCCCACAGGGGCAGATACGCAGTATTTT. Translated: CRAPTGADTQYF.